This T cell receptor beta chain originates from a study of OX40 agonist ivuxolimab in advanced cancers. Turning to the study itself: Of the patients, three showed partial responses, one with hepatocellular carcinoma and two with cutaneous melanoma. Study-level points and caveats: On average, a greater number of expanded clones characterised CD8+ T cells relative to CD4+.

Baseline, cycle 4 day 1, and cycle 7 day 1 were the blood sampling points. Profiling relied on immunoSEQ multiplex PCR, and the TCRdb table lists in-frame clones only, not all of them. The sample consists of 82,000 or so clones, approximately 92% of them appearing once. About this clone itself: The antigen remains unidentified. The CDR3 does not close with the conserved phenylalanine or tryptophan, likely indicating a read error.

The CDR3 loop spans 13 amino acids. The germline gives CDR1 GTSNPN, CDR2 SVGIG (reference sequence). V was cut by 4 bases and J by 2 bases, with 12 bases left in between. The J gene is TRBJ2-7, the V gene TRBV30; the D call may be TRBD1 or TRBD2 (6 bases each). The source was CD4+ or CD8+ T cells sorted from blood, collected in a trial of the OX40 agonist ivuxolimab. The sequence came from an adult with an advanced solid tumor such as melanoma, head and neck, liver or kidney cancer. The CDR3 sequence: CAWTNGGTYEQYL. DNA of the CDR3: TGTGCCTGGACTAACGGGGGCACCTACGAGCAGTACCTC.